These 27 T cell receptor beta chains were sequenced from one sample in a study of CD8 T cells in ankylosing spondylitis. TCRdb redid the calling of the 5' RACE reads with MiXCR, one entry per CDR3 protein. The table lists about 90,000 distinct CDR3 sequences, around 30% of them singletons, with nearly 60% in the top ten. Sequencing input: blood, either unsorted or a sorted T cell fraction (not recorded which). All receptors derive from a male donor with ankylosing spondylitis or in good health (not recorded which).

Notes on this clonotype: This may be a read error: a much more frequent sequence differs by one nucleotide. The J gene is TRBJ2-7, the V gene TRBV5-5, with 12 bases aligning to TRBD2. V was clipped by 4 bases and J by 3 bases; unmatched bases: 5. Per germline, CDR1 SGHKS and CDR2 YYEKEE (reference sequence). The CDR3 is 15 amino acids. CDR3 nucleotide sequence: TGTGCCAGCAGCACTCTGGGACTAGCGGGCTACGAGCAGTACTTC. Translated, it gives CASSTLGLAGYEQYF.

This clonotype was found a few times. The V call is TRBV24-1, the J call TRBJ1-5; D is unresolved. CDR1 is KGHDR and CDR2 is SFDVKD in the germline V gene. The CDR3 contains 11 residues. The V and J ends lost 10 bases and 5 bases respectively, with 8 bases between them. In DNA, the CDR3 is TGTGCCACGGGGTTCGATCAGCCCCAGCATTTT. Translation: CATGFDQPQHF.

The gene calls are TRBV5-1 and TRBJ2-4, with 8 bases aligning to TRBD1. The CDR3 is 18 residues long. After removal of 9 bases from V and 1 base from J, the junction contained 18 bases not matched to a gene. The germline CDR1 and CDR2 sequences are SGHRS and YFSETQ. The CDR3 coding sequence is TGCGCCAAGACGGACGCCGAGGGACAGGAGGGGGCCAAAAACATTCAGTACTTC. Translated, it gives CAKTDAEGQEGAKNIQYF.

This clonotype turned up a few times. The rearrangement links TRBV20-1 to TRBJ2-7, with D perhaps matching TRBD1 (5 bases). V lost 3 bases to trimming and J lost 0 bases, with 12 bases between them. The CDR3 is made up of 14 amino acids. Germline V lookup: CDR1 DFQATT, CDR2 SNEGSKA (reference sequence). The CDR3 nucleotides read TGCAGTGCTAGCGACAGCAAGAGCTCCTACGAGCAGTACGTC. This encodes CSASDSKSSYEQYV.

This rearrangement joins TRBV20-1 to TRBJ1-1, with D hard to call. The CDR3 consists of 12 residues. The germline V gene has CDR1 DFQATT and CDR2 SNEGSKA (reference sequence). Trimming took 4 bases from V and 2 from J, leaving 8 bases between them. CDR3 in DNA: TGCAGTGCTAAACAGACAAACACTGAAGCTTTCTTT. Translating it yields CSAKQTNTEAFF.

Concerning this clonotype itself: One junction end disagrees with the germline gene, perhaps due to a read error. This rearrangement joins TRBV7-7 to TRBJ2-5; TRBD2 is a possible D gene (7 bases). The CDR3 runs 15 residues. The germline CDR1 and CDR2 sequences are SSHAT and FNYEAQ (reference sequence). CDR3 coding DNA: TGTGCTAGCAGCTTAGGGGGGGCGACACAAGAGACCCAGTACTTC. Translation: CASSLGGATQETQYF.

The chain carries TRBV7-9 and TRBJ2-3; TRBD2 matches at 9 bases. Per the germline V gene, CDR1 is SEHNR and CDR2 is FQNEAQ (reference sequence). V dropped 1 base and J dropped 5; count of bases not matched to a gene: 7. The CDR3 is 16 residues long. The CDR3 DNA is TGTGCCAGCAGCTTAGACGAGCGGGGGGCTGGAGATACGCAGTATTTT. Encoded protein: CASSLDERGAGDTQYF.

V and J are TRBV20-1 and TRBJ2-7; 10 bases align to TRBD1. The CDR3 extends over 15 amino acids. V dropped 3 bases and J dropped 0; count of bases not matched to a gene: 5. Per germline, CDR1 DFQATT and CDR2 SNEGSKA (reference sequence). The CDR3 bases are TGCAGTGCTAGTCGGGGGACAGGGGTCTCCTACGAGCAGTACGTC. Residues: CSASRGTGVSYEQYV.

This clonotype came up many times. The rearrangement joins TRBV20-1 to TRBJ1-1; D remains unclear. V lost 0 bases and J lost 4, with 12 bases in between. Germline V gene sequence: CDR1 DFQATT, CDR2 SNEGSKA (reference sequence). The CDR3 totals 14 residues. The CDR3 DNA is TGCAGTGCTAGAGACCCCTGGGTTGGCACTGAAGCTTTCTTT. Encoded protein: CSARDPWVGTEAFF.

The chain employs TRBV7-2 and TRBJ2-7, with D maybe TRBD2 (6 bases). V was clipped by 5 bases and J by 5 bases, with 7 bases between them. The CDR3 loop spans 11 amino acids. Germline V gene sequence: CDR1 SGHTA, CDR2 FQGNSA. For the CDR3, the DNA is TGTGCCAGCAGCGCTAGCGACGAGCAGTACTTC. Translation: CASSASDEQYF. The full variable domain, with the rest looked up from reference TRBV7-2 and TRBJ2-7, is GAGVSQSPSNKVTEKGKDVELRCDPISGHTALYWYRQSLGQGLEFLIYFQGNSAPDKSGLPSDRFSAERTGGSVSTLTIQRTQQEDSAVYLCASSASDEQYFGPGTRLTVT.

The CDR3 DNA follows: TGCGCCAGCAGCTTTGGAACTCGGGGGAACACTGAAGCTTTCTTT. As protein: CASSFGTRGNTEAFF. This chain connects TRBV5-1 to TRBJ1-1; D is uncertain. Germline CDR1 is SGHRS and CDR2 is YFSETQ. Trimming left V 2 bases short and J 1 base short, with 12 bases between. This CDR3 is built from 15 residues.

The rearrangement joins TRBV12-3 or TRBV12-4 to TRBJ1-2; D ambiguous. This CDR3 has 12 residues. With 6 bases removed from V and 4 bases from J, the gap between germline ends came to 9 bases. This CDR3 is CASSLNGYGYTF. The CDR3 DNA sequence: TGTGCCAGCAGCCTGAATGGCTATGGCTACACCTTC.

This clonotype was counted many times. The chain uses TRBV20-1 and TRBJ1-1, with D unclear. The CDR3 consists of 13 residues. CDR1 is DFQATT and CDR2 is SNEGSKA in the germline V gene (reference sequence). Trimming cost V 3 bases and J 1 base, with 9 bases left between them. CDR3 DNA sequence: TGCAGTGCTAGGATCAACCCGAACACTGAAGCTTTCTTT. It specifies CSARINPNTEAFF.

This clonotype was counted only a few times. This chain joins TRBV10-3 and TRBJ2-1; TRBD2 might be the D (6 bases). The CDR3 spans 13 residues. V lost 8 bases and J lost 6, with 14 bases in between. The germline V gene has CDR1 ENHRY and CDR2 SYGVKD. This CDR3 reads CAIGRGGSNEQFF. The CDR3 DNA reads TGTGCCATCGGGCGGGGCGGGTCCAATGAGCAGTTCTTC.

V gene TRBV7-9 combines with J gene TRBJ2-3; D gene unclear. CDR1 SEHNR and CDR2 FQNEAQ come from the germline V gene (reference sequence). The ends were cut back, 2 bases at V and 0 bases at J, with 9 bases in the middle. The CDR3 consists of 15 residues. CDR3 region: CASSLSRASTDTQYF. The CDR3 DNA reads as TGTGCCAGCAGCTTATCCCGCGCTAGCACAGATACGCAGTATTTT.

The rearrangement joins TRBV27 to TRBJ2-3; D tentatively fits TRBD1 or TRBD2 (5 bases each). The germline V gene encodes CDR1 MNHEY and CDR2 SMNVEV (reference sequence). The V gene lost 5 bases and the J gene lost 2 bases, with 14 bases spanning the gap. This CDR3 is built from 15 residues. CDR3 DNA sequence: TGTGCCAGCAGTCGGGGCAGGGAGCTCACAGATACGCAGTATTTT. This encodes CASSRGRELTDTQYF.

This chain connects TRBV6-1 to TRBJ2-7; 11 positions agree with TRBD2. CDR1 is MNHNS and CDR2 is SASEGT in the germline V gene. After removal of 8 bases from V and 5 bases from J, the junction contained 8 bases not matched to a gene. The CDR3 spans 14 residues. The CDR3 nucleotides are TGTGCCAGCTACAAACTAGCGGGGGCTAACGAGCAGTACTTC. Translating gives CASYKLAGANEQYF.

The chain employs TRBV7-2 and TRBJ1-1; D perhaps matches TRBD1 (6 bases). The CDR3 covers 12 residues. V lost 4 bases and J 8 bases, leaving 11 bases between the germline ends. Germline V gene sequence: CDR1 SGHTA, CDR2 FQGNSA. Here the CDR3 DNA reads TGTGCCAGCAGCTATATGGGGGCAGAAGCTTTCTTT. Residues: CASSYMGAEAFF.

This chain uses TRBV11-1 with TRBJ2-5, with D maybe TRBD1 (5 bases). V gave up 5 bases and J gave up 5 bases, with 33 bases separating them. CDR1 is SGHAT, CDR2 FQDESV, per germline (reference sequence). There are 20 residues in the CDR3. CDR3 coding DNA: TGTGCCAGCAGCGCTATGCGTTGGGGCGGTATGGGGCGACCCCCGGAGACCCAGTACTTC. This sequence encodes CASSAMRWGGMGRPPETQYF.

The sample holds a few counts of this clonotype. J is TRBJ2-1 and V is TRBV7-9; 7 bases are a match to TRBD2. The CDR3 contains 16 residues. The trim removed 0 bases at V and 4 bases at J, leaving 6 bases unmatched. Germline lookup yields CDR1 SEHNR and CDR2 FQNEAQ (reference sequence). CDR3 nucleotide sequence: TGTGCCAGCAGCTTAGCGGGAGGGCTAGGATACAATGAGCAGTTCTTC. This codes for CASSLAGGLGYNEQFF.

The V gene is TRBV4-1, the J gene TRBJ1-1, with 8 bases aligning to TRBD1. The germline V gene encodes CDR1 MGHRA and CDR2 YSYEKL. V gave up 1 base and J gave up 3 bases; unmatched junction bases: 13. This CDR3 has 18 amino acids. CDR3 DNA sequence: TGCGCCAGCAGCCAAGGGACAGGGAGGGGGGTGGCGCACACTGAAGCTTTCTTT. Amino acids: CASSQGTGRGVAHTEAFF.

The rearrangement joins TRBV19 to TRBJ2-1; D may be TRBD1 or TRBD2 (5 bases each). This CDR3 region has 15 residues. Germline loops: CDR1 LNHDA, CDR2 SQIVND (reference sequence). The V and J ends lost 6 bases and 5 bases respectively, with 17 bases between them. The CDR3: CASSLYRGPNNEQFF. CDR3 nucleotides: TGTGCCAGTAGCTTGTACCGGGGACCCAACAATGAGCAGTTCTTC.

A few counts support this clonotype. This chain links TRBV20-1 with TRBJ2-7; D may be TRBD2 (7 bases). V was cut by 6 bases and J by 2 bases, with 14 bases left in between. In germline, CDR1 is DFQATT, CDR2 SNEGSKA (reference sequence). CDR3 length equals 13 residues. The CDR3 sequence: CSAEGGQTYEQYF. The DNA of the CDR3 is TGCAGTGCCGAGGGGGGGCAGACCTACGAGCAGTACTTC.

The V gene is TRBV5-1, the J gene TRBJ2-3; D not certain. Trimming took 0 bases from V and 0 from J, leaving 8 bases between them. Germline CDR1 is SGHRS and CDR2 is YFSETQ. CDR3 length equals 15 residues. The CDR3 protein is CASSLASASTDTQYF. The CDR3 bases are TGCGCCAGCAGCTTGGCAAGTGCTAGCACAGATACGCAGTATTTT.

The genes are TRBV2 and TRBJ2-1; D possibly corresponds to TRBD1 (7 bases). The V end was cut by 7 bases, the J end by 9 bases, with 16 bases between. The CDR3 is 13 residues long. Germline lookup yields CDR1 SNHLY and CDR2 FYNNEI. The chain's CDR3 is CASIPRRDSEQFF. The CDR3 nucleotides read TGTGCCAGCATCCCAAGGCGGGACAGTGAGCAGTTCTTC.

This clonotype occurred many times. For the CDR3, the DNA is TGCGCCAGCGGGGGTGGGAGCACAGATACGCAGTATTTT. Protein: CASGGGSTDTQYF. The genes are TRBV5-1 and TRBJ2-3; either TRBD1 or TRBD2 may fit D (5 bases each). Trimming shortened V by 7 bases and J by 0 bases, and 9 bases separated the two germline ends. Germline V CDR1 and CDR2: SGHRS, YFSETQ. The CDR3 totals 13 residues. Drawing the rest from reference TRBV5-1 and TRBJ2-3, the complete variable domain is KAGVTQTPRYLIKTRGQQVTLSCSPISGHRSVSWYQQTPGQGLQFLFEYFSETQRNKGNFPGRFSGRQFSNSRSEMNVSTLELGDSALYLCASGGGSTDTQYFGPGTRLTVL.

This rearrangement joins TRBV18 to TRBJ2-7; 12 nucleotides line up with TRBD2. With V trimmed by 5 bases and J by 9 bases, 11 bases remained unmatched. This CDR3 region has 15 residues. CDR1 KGHSH and CDR2 LQKENI come from the germline V gene. DNA of the CDR3: TGTGCCAGCTCAACGAGGACTAGCGGGATTCTTGGGCAGTACTTC. This codes for CASSTRTSGILGQYF.